This TCR beta chain was sequenced in a study of siplizumab effects on memory and regulatory T cells. Study overall: Researchers set up mixed lymphocyte reactions in pairs, giving siplizumab at roughly 1 ug/mL or leaving out drug.

The germline V gene encodes CDR1 MDHEN and CDR2 SYDVKM. The V end lost 6 bases, the J end lost 0 bases, and 8 bases lay between the germline ends. CDR3 length: 14 residues. Study observations and caveats: The study found that siplizumab significantly reduced alloreactive sequences traceable to unstimulated CD4+ memory cells. Many proliferating CD4+ or CD8+ clones remained unclassified. Roughly 75-96% of them could not be assigned either a naive or a memory phenotype. Siplizumab gave mappable alloreactive CD4+ clones an average Treg-derived fraction of about 64%, against roughly 30% in controls.

In regard to this clone: Its cognate antigen is unknown.

Data came from immunoSEQ multiplex PCR; TCRdb stores just in-frame clones and leaves some out. Found here are about 18,000 clones, 35% to 55% of them singletons; the top ten hold about 5.3%. It was at 37°C and for under 7 days that the mixed lymphocyte reaction cells were cocultured. Sequencing input: CFSE-low (dividing) CD4+ T cells sorted from an allogeneic mixed lymphocyte reaction. The source is a human donor in good health; the cells came from an allogeneic mixed lymphocyte reaction. This sequence joins TRBV28 and TRBJ1-4, with D unclear. CDR3 residues: CASSEVATNEKLFF. For the CDR3, the DNA is TGTGCCAGCAGCGAAGTTGCAACTAATGAAAAACTGTTTTTT.